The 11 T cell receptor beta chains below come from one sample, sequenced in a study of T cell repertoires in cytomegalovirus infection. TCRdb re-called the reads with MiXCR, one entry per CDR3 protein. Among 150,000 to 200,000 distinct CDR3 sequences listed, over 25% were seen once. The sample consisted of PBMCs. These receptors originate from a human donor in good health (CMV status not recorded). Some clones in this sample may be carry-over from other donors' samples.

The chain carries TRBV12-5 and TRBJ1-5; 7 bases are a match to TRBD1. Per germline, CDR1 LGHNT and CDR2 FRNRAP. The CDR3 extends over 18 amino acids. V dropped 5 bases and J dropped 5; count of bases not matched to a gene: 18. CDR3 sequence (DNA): TGTGCTAGTGGTCGCTCCATTTCCACGGGACAGCTAGATCAGCCCCAGCATTTT. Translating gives CASGRSISTGQLDQPQHF.

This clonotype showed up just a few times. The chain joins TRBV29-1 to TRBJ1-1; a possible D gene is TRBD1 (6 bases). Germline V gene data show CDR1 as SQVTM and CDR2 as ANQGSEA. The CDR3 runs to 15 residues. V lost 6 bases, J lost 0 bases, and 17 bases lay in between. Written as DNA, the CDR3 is TGCAGCGTCACCCCTAGGGGGACGTTGAACACTGAAGCTTTCTTT. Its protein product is CSVTPRGTLNTEAFF.

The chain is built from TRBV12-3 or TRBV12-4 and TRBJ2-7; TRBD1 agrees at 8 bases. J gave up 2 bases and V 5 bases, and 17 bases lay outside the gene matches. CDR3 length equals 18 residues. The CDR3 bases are TGTGCCAGCAGTCCCCTGGACAGGGATTTTTATGATGCCTACGAGCAGTACTTC. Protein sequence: CASSPLDRDFYDAYEQYF.

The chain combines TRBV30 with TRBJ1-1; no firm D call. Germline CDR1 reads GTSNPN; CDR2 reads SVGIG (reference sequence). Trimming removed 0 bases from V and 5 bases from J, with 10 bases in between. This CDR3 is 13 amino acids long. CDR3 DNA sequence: TGTGCCTGGAGTGTAAATCTTTGGACTGAAGCTTTCTTT. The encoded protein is CAWSVNLWTEAFF. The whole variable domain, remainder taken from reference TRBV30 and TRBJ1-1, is SQTIHQWPATLVQPVGSPLSLECTVEGTSNPNLYWYRQAAGRGLQLLFYSVGIGQISSEVPQNLSASRPQDRQFILSSKKLLLSDSGFYLCAWSVNLWTEAFFGQGTRLTVV.

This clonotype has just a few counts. DNA of the CDR3: TGCAGTGCTAGATCTCGGACTAGCGGGGGGTACAGCTCCTACGAGCAGTACTTC. Its protein is CSARSRTSGGYSSYEQYF. The chain carries TRBV20-1 and TRBJ2-7, with 14 bases identical to TRBD2. The CDR3 totals 18 residues. Germline-derived CDR1 and CDR2 are DFQATT and SNEGSKA (reference sequence). The V and J ends lost 2 bases and 0 bases, in that order; junction bases with no gene match: 9.

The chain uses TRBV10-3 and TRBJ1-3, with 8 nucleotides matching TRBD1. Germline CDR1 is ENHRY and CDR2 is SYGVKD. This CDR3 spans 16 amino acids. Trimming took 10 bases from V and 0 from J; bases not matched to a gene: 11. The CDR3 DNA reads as TGTGCCACCTTAAGGGACAGGTCCTCCTCTGGAAACACCATATATTTT. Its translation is CATLRDRSSSGNTIYF.

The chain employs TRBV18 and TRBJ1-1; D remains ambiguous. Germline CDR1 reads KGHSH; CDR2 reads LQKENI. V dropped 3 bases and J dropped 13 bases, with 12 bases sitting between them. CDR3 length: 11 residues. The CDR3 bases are TGTGCCAGCTCACCGTCGGAGGAGGATTTCTTT. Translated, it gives CASSPSEEDFF.

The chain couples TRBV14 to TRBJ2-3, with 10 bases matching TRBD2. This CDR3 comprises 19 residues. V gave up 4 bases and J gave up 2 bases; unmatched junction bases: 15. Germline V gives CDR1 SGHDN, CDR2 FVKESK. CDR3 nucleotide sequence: TGTGCCAGCAGCCCCCTACTGCGGGACCTAGCGGGGGACACAGATACGCAGTATTTT. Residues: CASSPLLRDLAGDTDTQYF. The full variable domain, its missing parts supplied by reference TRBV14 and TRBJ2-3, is EAGVTQFPSHSVIEKGQTVTLRCDPISGHDNLYWYRRVMGKEIKFLLHFVKESKQDESGMPNNRFLAERTGGTYSTLKVQPAELEDSGVYFCASSPLLRDLAGDTDTQYFGPGTRLTVL.

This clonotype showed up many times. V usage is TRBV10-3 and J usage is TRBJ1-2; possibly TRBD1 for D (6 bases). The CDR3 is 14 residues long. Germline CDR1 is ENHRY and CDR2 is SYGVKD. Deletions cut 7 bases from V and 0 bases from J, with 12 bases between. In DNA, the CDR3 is TGTGCCATCACTCGACAGGCCGCTAACTATGGCTACACCTTC. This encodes CAITRQAANYGYTF.

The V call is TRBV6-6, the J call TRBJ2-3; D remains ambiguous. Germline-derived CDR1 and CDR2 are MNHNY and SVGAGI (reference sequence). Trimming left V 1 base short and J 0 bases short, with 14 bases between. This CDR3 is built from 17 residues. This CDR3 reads CASSYFTQRSSTDTQYF. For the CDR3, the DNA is TGTGCCAGCAGTTACTTTACGCAGCGATCTAGCACAGATACGCAGTATTTT.

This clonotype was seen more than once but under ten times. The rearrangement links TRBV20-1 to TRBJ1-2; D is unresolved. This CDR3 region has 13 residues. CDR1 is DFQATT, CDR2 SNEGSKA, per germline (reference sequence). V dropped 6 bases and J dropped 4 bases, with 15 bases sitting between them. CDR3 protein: CSATPLGSYGYTF. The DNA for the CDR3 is TGCAGTGCCACCCCTCTAGGGAGCTATGGCTACACCTTC.